Below are 17 T cell receptor beta chains sequenced from a single sample in a study of CD8 T cells in Susac syndrome (dated by TCRdb to the late 2010s). The library was obtained by the immunoSEQ multiplex PCR assay. RNA was extracted using the RNeasy kit, and about 0.5 to 1 microgram was reverse transcribed with random hexamers. The public reads were reanalyzed by TCRdb: fastp trimming at Q25, MiXCR alignment, in-frame beta chains only. For every CDR3 protein sequence, its rows merge into one entry that carries the most common genes and DNA. In all, the sample holds about 110,000 distinct CDR3 sequences, and less than 97% of those were seen once. The ten largest account for more than 0.095% of the sample. Sample: CD4+ T cells from PBMCs. Receptors were obtained from a human donor in good health.

The genes are TRBV6-5 and TRBJ2-3, with TRBD2 matching over 8 bases. Looked up from germline, CDR1 is MNHEY and CDR2 is SVGAGI. The length of the CDR3 is 14 residues. V lost 5 bases and J lost 2; bases outside the gene matches: 3. This chain's CDR3 is CASSKRGPTDTQYF. CDR3 nucleotides: TGTGCCAGCAGTAAGCGGGGGCCCACAGATACGCAGTATTTT.

The chain has TRBV3-1 and TRBJ2-7; 10 bases agree with TRBD2. There are 14 residues in the CDR3. After removal of 6 bases from V and 6 bases from J, the junction contained 8 bases not matched to a gene. Germline values: CDR1 LGHDT, CDR2 YNNKEL (reference sequence). CDR3 sequence reads: CASRQSGGAGEQYF. The DNA for the CDR3 is TGTGCCAGCAGGCAAAGCGGGGGGGCTGGCGAGCAGTACTTC.

V is TRBV20-1 and J is TRBJ1-4; TRBD1 matches 7 bases. Germline-derived CDR1 and CDR2 are DFQATT and SNEGSKA (reference sequence). This CDR3 is built from 14 residues. J was trimmed by 8 bases and V by 4 bases; bases with no gene match: 10. The CDR3 loop reads CSAIQEGRGEKLFF. The CDR3 nucleotides read TGCAGTGCTATTCAGGAAGGCAGGGGGGAAAAACTGTTTTTT.

The genes are TRBV4-3 and TRBJ2-5, with D possibly matching TRBD1 (5 bases). The germline V gene has CDR1 LGHNA and CDR2 YSLEER. The CDR3 is made up of 15 amino acids. V dropped 0 bases and J dropped 5 bases, with 13 bases sitting between them. CDR3 sequence (DNA): TGCGCCAGCAGCCAAGATTGGCAGGGTAGGGAGACCCAGTACTTC. Its protein product is CASSQDWQGRETQYF.

The chain employs TRBV29-1 and TRBJ1-1, with TRBD1 as a possible D gene (5 bases). The CDR3 is made up of 13 amino acids. CDR1 is SQVTM and CDR2 is ANQGSEA in the germline V gene. V was trimmed by 3 bases and J by 1 base, leaving 9 bases between them. In DNA form, the CDR3 reads TGCAGCGTTGATCGGGGGTCGAACACTGAAGCTTTCTTT. Amino acids: CSVDRGSNTEAFF.

The genes are TRBV7-2 and TRBJ2-2, with 9 positions matching TRBD2. The germline CDR1 and CDR2 sequences are SGHTA and FQGNSA. This CDR3 comprises 16 residues. V was pared by 2 bases and J by 6 bases, with 7 bases of the junction left unmatched. CDR3 bases: TGTGCCAGCAGCTTAAGGAGCTTAGCGGGAGCCGGGGAGCTGTTTTTT. Translation: CASSLRSLAGAGELFF.

The rearrangement links TRBV18 to TRBJ2-7; 7 bases match TRBD1. Germline V gene data show CDR1 as KGHSH and CDR2 as LQKENI. V gave up 5 bases and J gave up 3 bases; unmatched junction bases: 7. There are 14 residues in the CDR3. The CDR3 sequence is CASSRWDRGYEQYF. The CDR3 DNA sequence: TGTGCCAGCTCAAGATGGGACAGAGGCTACGAGCAGTACTTC.

V is TRBV20-1 and J is TRBJ2-7; 9 bases map to TRBD1. Germline trimming cut 3 bases from V and 7 bases from J; bases unmatched to any gene: 13. In germline, CDR1 is DFQATT, CDR2 SNEGSKA (reference sequence). The CDR3 spans 15 residues. CDR3 sequence (DNA): TGCAGTGCTAGCCCCGGGACAGGGTTTTTCGAAGAGCAGTACTTC. This translates into CSASPGTGFFEEQYF.

The chain links TRBV14 to TRBJ2-1, with TRBD1 as a possible D gene (6 bases). Trimming left V 4 bases short and J 8 bases short, with 18 bases between. From germline, CDR1 is SGHDN and CDR2 FVKESK. This CDR3 has 15 amino acids. The CDR3 protein is CASSPSRGWWDEQFF. DNA for the CDR3: TGTGCCAGCAGCCCCTCCAGGGGCTGGTGGGATGAGCAGTTCTTC.

This chain links TRBV7-2 with TRBJ2-7, with 7 bases fitting TRBD1. CDR3 length: 14 residues. Germline loops: CDR1 SGHTA, CDR2 FQGNSA. V was pared by 5 bases and J by 3 bases, with 7 bases of the junction left unmatched. The CDR3 coding sequence is TGTGCCAGCAGCACACGACGGACAGGCTACGAGCAGTACTTC. This encodes CASSTRRTGYEQYF.

The chain employs TRBV5-4 and TRBJ1-1; maybe TRBD1 (5 bases). This CDR3 contains 15 residues. The germline V gene has CDR1 SGHNT and CDR2 YYREEE (reference sequence). Trimming removed 5 bases from V and 8 bases from J, with 22 bases in between. This CDR3 reads CASRAASQGVREAFF. CDR3 DNA sequence: TGTGCCAGCAGGGCTGCCAGCCAGGGAGTTCGAGAAGCTTTCTTT.

The V and J genes are TRBV29-1 and TRBJ2-1; the D is unclear. V was trimmed by 4 bases and J by 0 bases, leaving 16 bases between them. Germline V gene lookup returns CDR1 SQVTM and CDR2 ANQGSEA. This CDR3 is 16 amino acids long. The CDR3, as DNA: TGCAGCGTTGCACTTTACGCTACCAGCTCCTACAATGAGCAGTTCTTC. The encoded protein is CSVALYATSSYNEQFF.

The chain carries TRBV2 and TRBJ2-7, with D tentatively TRBD1 (5 bases). Germline CDR1 reads SNHLY; CDR2 reads FYNNEI. Trimming pared 4 bases from V and 7 bases from J, leaving 11 bases between. The CDR3 sequence is 12 residues long. Here the CDR3 DNA reads TGTGCCAGCAGTGTAAGGGGCCGAGAGCAGTACTTC. Translating it yields CASSVRGREQYF. The full variable domain, completed using reference TRBV2 and TRBJ2-7, is EPEVTQTPSHQVTQMGQEVILRCVPISNHLYFYWYRQILGQKVEFLVSFYNNEISEKSEIFDDQFSVERPDGSNFTLKIRSTKLEDSAMYFCASSVRGREQYFGPGTRLTVT.

This clonotype was found once. J is TRBJ1-4 and V is TRBV15; D remains unclear. Deletions cut 0 bases from V and 5 bases from J, with 13 bases between. There are 16 residues in the CDR3. Germline CDR1 reads LNHNV; CDR2 reads YYDKDF (reference sequence). The CDR3 here is CATSRDWKGLNEKLFF. The CDR3 coding sequence is TGTGCCACCAGCAGAGATTGGAAGGGCCTGAATGAAAAACTGTTTTTT.

The chain has TRBV27 and TRBJ2-2; possible D gene TRBD2, 5 bases. Germline CDR1 reads MNHEY; CDR2 reads SMNVEV (reference sequence). The CDR3 extends over 14 amino acids. Deletions cut 8 bases from V and 5 bases from J, with 15 bases between. CDR3 sequence: CASAGRTVTGELFF. The CDR3 DNA follows: TGTGCCAGCGCAGGAAGGACTGTGACCGGGGAGCTGTTTTTT.

The CDR3 loop reads CASSLFWASGANVLTF. CDR3 nucleotide sequence: TGTGCCAGCAGTTTATTTTGGGCTTCTGGGGCCAACGTCCTGACTTTC. The chain is built from TRBV27 and TRBJ2-6; D unclear. The CDR3 spans 16 residues. Germline V CDR1 and CDR2: MNHEY, SMNVEV (reference sequence). Between the trimmed V and J ends, which lost 1 base and 1 base, there was a span of 8 bases.

V usage is TRBV2 and J usage is TRBJ2-4, with D possibly matching TRBD1 (6 bases). V lost 10 bases and J 0 bases, leaving 10 bases between the germline ends. This CDR3 spans 13 amino acids. CDR1 is SNHLY and CDR2 is FYNNEI in the germline V gene. CDR3 nucleotides: TGTGCCATCAGGACAGAAGCCAAAAACATTCAGTACTTC. Its protein is CAIRTEAKNIQYF.